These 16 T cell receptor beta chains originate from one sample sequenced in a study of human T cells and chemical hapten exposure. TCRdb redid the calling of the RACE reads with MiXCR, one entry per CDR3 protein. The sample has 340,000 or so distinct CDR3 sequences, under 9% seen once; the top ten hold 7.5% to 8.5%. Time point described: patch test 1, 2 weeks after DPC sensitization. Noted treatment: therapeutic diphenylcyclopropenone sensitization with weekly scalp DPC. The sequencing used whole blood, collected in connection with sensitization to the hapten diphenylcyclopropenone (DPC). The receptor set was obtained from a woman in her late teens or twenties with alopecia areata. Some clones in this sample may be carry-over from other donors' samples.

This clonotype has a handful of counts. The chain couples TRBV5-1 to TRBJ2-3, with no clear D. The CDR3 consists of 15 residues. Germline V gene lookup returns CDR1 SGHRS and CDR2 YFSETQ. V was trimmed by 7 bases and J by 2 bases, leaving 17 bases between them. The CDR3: CASCGEGILTDTQYF. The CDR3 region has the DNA TGCGCCAGCTGCGGAGAAGGGATACTCACAGATACGCAGTATTTT.

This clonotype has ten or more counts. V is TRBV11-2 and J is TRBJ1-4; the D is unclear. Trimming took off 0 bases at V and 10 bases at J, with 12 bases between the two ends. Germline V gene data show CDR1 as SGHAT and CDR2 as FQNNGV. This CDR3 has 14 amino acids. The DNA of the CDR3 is TGTGCCAGCAGCTTAGATGCATCGAGCGGAAAACTGTTTTTT. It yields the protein CASSLDASSGKLFF.

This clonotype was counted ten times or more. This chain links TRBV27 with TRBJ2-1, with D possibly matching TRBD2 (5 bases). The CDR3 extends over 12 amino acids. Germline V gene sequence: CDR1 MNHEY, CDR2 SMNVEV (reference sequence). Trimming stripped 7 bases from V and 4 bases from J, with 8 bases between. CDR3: CASTTGYNEQFF. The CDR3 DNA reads TGTGCCAGCACAACGGGGTACAATGAGCAGTTCTTC.

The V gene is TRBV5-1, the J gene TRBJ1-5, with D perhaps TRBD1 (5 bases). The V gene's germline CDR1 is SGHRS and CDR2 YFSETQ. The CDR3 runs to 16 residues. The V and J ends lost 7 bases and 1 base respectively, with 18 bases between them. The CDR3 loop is CASPRAPRGSNQPQHF. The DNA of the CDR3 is TGCGCCAGCCCCAGGGCCCCCCGCGGGAGCAATCAGCCCCAGCATTTT.

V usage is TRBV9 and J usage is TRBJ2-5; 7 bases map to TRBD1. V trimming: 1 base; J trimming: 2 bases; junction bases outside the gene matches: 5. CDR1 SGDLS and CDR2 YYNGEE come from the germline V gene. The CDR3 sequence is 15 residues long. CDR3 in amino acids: CASSVTGTAQETQYF. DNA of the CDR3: TGTGCCAGCAGCGTAACGGGGACAGCTCAAGAGACCCAGTACTTC.

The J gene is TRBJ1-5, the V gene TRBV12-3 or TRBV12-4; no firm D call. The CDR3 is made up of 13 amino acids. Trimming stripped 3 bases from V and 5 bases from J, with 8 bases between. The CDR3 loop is CASSFGDHQPQHF. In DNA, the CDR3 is TGTGCCAGCAGTTTTGGGGATCATCAGCCCCAGCATTTT.

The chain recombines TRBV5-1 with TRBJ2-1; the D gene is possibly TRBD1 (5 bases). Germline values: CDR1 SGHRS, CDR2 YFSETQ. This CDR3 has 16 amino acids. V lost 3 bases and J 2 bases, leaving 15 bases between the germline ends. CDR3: CASSSLGQATYNEQFF. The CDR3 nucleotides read TGCGCCAGCAGCTCCTTGGGGCAGGCAACCTACAATGAGCAGTTCTTC.

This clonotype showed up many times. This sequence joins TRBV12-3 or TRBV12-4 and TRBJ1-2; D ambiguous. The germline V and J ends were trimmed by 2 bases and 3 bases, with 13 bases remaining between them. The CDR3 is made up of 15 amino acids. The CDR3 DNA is TGTGCCAGCAGTTTATCGGGCGCCGGCGACTATGGCTACACCTTC. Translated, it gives CASSLSGAGDYGYTF.

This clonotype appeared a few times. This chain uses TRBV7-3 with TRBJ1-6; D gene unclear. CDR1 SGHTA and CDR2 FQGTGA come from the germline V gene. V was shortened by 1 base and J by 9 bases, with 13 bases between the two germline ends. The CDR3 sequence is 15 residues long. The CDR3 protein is CASSLSPDYLSPLHF. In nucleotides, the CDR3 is TGTGCCAGCAGCTTAAGTCCAGATTACCTTTCACCCCTCCACTTT.

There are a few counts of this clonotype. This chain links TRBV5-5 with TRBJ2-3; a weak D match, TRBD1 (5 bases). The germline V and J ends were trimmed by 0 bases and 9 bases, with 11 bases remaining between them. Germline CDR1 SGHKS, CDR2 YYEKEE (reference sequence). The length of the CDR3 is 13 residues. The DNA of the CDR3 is TGTGCCAGCAGCTTGGCCGCCACAGGCACGCAGTATTTT. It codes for CASSLAATGTQYF.

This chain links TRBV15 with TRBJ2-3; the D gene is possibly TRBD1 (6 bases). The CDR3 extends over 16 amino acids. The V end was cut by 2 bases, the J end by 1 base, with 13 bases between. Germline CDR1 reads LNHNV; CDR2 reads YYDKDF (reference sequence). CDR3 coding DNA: TGTGCCACCAGCAGACGCCGGGACACCCGCACAGATACGCAGTATTTT. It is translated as CATSRRRDTRTDTQYF.

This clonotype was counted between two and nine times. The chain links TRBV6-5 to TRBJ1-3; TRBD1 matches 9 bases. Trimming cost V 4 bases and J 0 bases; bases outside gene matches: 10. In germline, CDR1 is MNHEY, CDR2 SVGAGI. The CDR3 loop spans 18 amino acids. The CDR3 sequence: CASSSSRTGVLSGNTIYF. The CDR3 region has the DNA TGTGCCAGCAGTTCTTCTCGGACAGGGGTCCTCTCTGGAAACACCATATATTTT.

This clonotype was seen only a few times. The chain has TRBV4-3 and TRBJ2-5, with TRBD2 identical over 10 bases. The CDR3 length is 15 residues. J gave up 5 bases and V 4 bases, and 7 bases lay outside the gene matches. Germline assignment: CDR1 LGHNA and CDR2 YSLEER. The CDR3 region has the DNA TGCGCCAGCAGCCCCTCCCGGACTAGCGGTGAGACCCAGTACTTC. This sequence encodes CASSPSRTSGETQYF.

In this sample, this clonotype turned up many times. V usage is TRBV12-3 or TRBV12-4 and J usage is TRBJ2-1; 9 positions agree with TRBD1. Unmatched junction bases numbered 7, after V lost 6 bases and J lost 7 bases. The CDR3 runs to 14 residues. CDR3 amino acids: CASSLGQGTNEQFF. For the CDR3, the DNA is TGTGCCAGCAGCCTTGGACAGGGGACGAATGAGCAGTTCTTC.

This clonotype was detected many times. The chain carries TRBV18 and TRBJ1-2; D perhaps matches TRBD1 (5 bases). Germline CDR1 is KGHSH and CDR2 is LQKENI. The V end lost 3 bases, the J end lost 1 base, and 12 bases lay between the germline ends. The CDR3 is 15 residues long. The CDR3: CASSPGLLSNYGYTF. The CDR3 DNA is TGTGCCAGCTCACCGGGACTGCTGAGTAACTATGGCTACACCTTC.

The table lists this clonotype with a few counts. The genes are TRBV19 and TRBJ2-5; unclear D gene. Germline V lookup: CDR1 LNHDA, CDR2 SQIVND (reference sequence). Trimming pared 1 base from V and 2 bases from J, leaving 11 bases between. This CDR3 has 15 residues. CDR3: CASSIGDAAQETQYF. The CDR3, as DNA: TGTGCCAGTAGTATAGGGGATGCAGCACAAGAGACCCAGTACTTC.